Included here is one T cell receptor beta chain sequence, with context. Its antigen is not identified. The data originate from a study of OX40 agonist ivuxolimab in advanced cancers. Study-wide findings and caveats: More expanded clones were found, on average, in CD8+ than in CD4+ T cells.

Only in-frame clones appear in the TCRdb table, and some are missing; sequencing was by immunoSEQ multiplex PCR. The repertoire consists of about 29,000 clones, with about 89% occurring once and the leading ten covering over 9%. The TCR originated in an adult with an advanced solid tumor such as melanoma, head and neck, liver or kidney cancer. The sample consisted of CD4+ or CD8+ T cells sorted from blood, taken in a trial of the OX40 agonist ivuxolimab.

The CDR3 DNA follows: TGTGCCAGCAGCTTTTGGGGGGCCGCGACCCAGTACTTC. Translated: CASSFWGAATQYF. This sequence joins TRBV7-2 and TRBJ2-5, with D possibly being TRBD1 or TRBD2 (6 bases each). CDR1 SGHTA and CDR2 FQGNSA come from the germline V gene. V lost 3 bases, J lost 7 bases, and 12 bases lay in between. This CDR3 comprises 13 residues.